Listed here is a single TCR beta chain. The V and J ends lost 0 bases and 7 bases respectively, with 9 bases between them. The CDR3 spans 14 residues. Germline V gene lookup returns CDR1 SNHLY and CDR2 FYNNEI. Across 24 US areas, participants ranged in age from roughly 18 to 95 years. No more than 2 weeks before study entry, exposed participants had met a case of COVID-19. The entry originates in a study of blood T cell repertoires in COVID-19. As for the study in general: PBMCs, B-cell-depleted T cells, or T cells were the source of the cDNA or gDNA that made up the material.

Authors' processing steps: Estimation of nucleated cell counts relied on the amplification of reference gene primers. The repertoire was sequenced with immunoSEQ multiplex PCR; TCRdb's copy has only in-frame clones and lacks some. Clone size and V and J calls were adopted from that table, with D and trimming inferred from the DNA. The table shows a few hundred thousand clones, with about 85% occurring only once. The source of this sequence is a woman in her 50s who had been exposed to COVID-19. The sequenced material came from PBMCs or T cells enriched from blood (not recorded which). The chain links TRBV2 to TRBJ1-4; tentatively, D is TRBD1 (5 bases). CDR3 region: CASSEATRGEKLFF. DNA for the CDR3: TGTGCCAGCAGTGAAGCGACAAGGGGTGAAAAACTGTTTTTT.